These 30 T cell receptor beta chains share one sample of origin, sequenced in a study of T cell responses to AZD1222 COVID-19 vaccine. Data came from immunoSEQ multiplex PCR; TCRdb stores just in-frame clones and leaves some out. The sample consists of under 150,000 clones, about 90% of them appearing once. The sample here was peripheral blood, taken on day 0 of AZD1222 vaccination. These receptor sequences come from an adult in good health.

This chain joins TRBV7-9 and TRBJ1-6; D gene unclear. Between the trimmed V and J ends, which lost 8 bases and 7 bases, there was a span of 12 bases. This CDR3 contains 13 residues. Germline V CDR1 and CDR2: SEHNR, FQNEAQ (reference sequence). For the CDR3, the DNA is TGTGCCAGCCGCCTGGACGGGAATTCACCCCTCCACTTT. Amino acid sequence: CASRLDGNSPLHF.

This chain uses TRBV7-8 with TRBJ2-2, with D possibly being TRBD2 (5 bases). Between the trimmed V and J ends, which lost 7 bases and 2 bases, there was a span of 17 bases. The CDR3 has 16 residues. Per the germline V gene, CDR1 is SGHVS and CDR2 is FQNEAQ. In DNA form, the CDR3 reads TGTGCCAGCACCACCGACCTATCGGGAAACACCGGGGAGCTGTTTTTT. It yields the protein CASTTDLSGNTGELFF.

The V and J genes are TRBV30 and TRBJ1-6; maybe TRBD1 (5 bases). This CDR3 is built from 13 residues. The V gene's germline CDR1 is GTSNPN and CDR2 SVGIG (reference sequence). The V end was cut by 3 bases, the J end by 9 bases, with 12 bases between. The CDR3 reads CAWSPGPGSPLHF. CDR3 bases: TGTGCCTGGAGCCCAGGGCCGGGTTCACCCCTCCACTTT.

This clone was recorded a few times. The chain recombines TRBV6-4 with TRBJ2-3; 8 nucleotides match TRBD2. The trim removed 7 bases at V and 0 bases at J, leaving 6 bases unmatched. There are 15 residues in the CDR3. CDR1 is MRHNA, CDR2 SNTAGT, per germline. The CDR3 here is CASKAGGHSTDTQYF. The CDR3 DNA sequence: TGTGCCAGCAAGGCGGGAGGTCATAGCACAGATACGCAGTATTTT.

V gene TRBV30 combines with J gene TRBJ1-1; 8 bases fit TRBD1. Germline V gene sequence: CDR1 GTSNPN, CDR2 SVGIG (reference sequence). Losses at the gene ends were 0 bases for V and 5 bases for J; bases not matched to a gene: 8. This CDR3 is 15 amino acids long. CDR3 sequence reads: CAWSVFETGETEAFF. CDR3 nucleotides: TGTGCCTGGAGTGTATTCGAGACAGGGGAGACTGAAGCTTTCTTT.

The V call is TRBV3-1 (or the pseudogene TRBV3-2), the J call TRBJ2-1; 13 nucleotides line up with TRBD2. CDR1 is LGHDT and CDR2 is YNNKEL in the germline V gene (reference sequence). The V segment lost 1 base and the J segment 4 bases; nucleotides outside the gene matches: 1. The CDR3 contains 16 residues. Here the CDR3 reads CASSQGLAGGYNEQFF. The CDR3 DNA follows: TGTGCCAGCAGCCAAGGACTAGCGGGAGGTTACAATGAGCAGTTCTTC.

The V and J genes are TRBV29-1 and TRBJ2-1; possibly TRBD2 for D (6 bases). Germline CDR1 is SQVTM and CDR2 is ANQGSEA. V gave up 6 bases and J gave up 9 bases, with 18 bases separating them. This CDR3 region has 13 residues. The CDR3 DNA sequence: TGCAGCGTCGGGTCGGGGGAGGATAGTGAGCAGTTCTTC. It encodes CSVGSGEDSEQFF.

This rearrangement joins TRBV10-3 to TRBJ1-1, with TRBD1 identical over 8 bases. This CDR3 comprises 16 residues. Looked up from germline, CDR1 is ENHRY and CDR2 is SYGVKD. With V trimmed by 2 bases and J by 3 bases, 8 bases remained unmatched. DNA of the CDR3: TGTGCCATCAGTGAGACAGGGGGTGTCGGGGACACTGAAGCTTTCTTT. It is translated as CAISETGGVGDTEAFF.

The V gene is TRBV5-1, the J gene TRBJ1-4, with 10 bases matching TRBD1. J was trimmed by 6 bases and V by 0 bases; bases with no gene match: 5. CDR1 and CDR2 from the germline V gene are SGHRS and YFSETQ. The CDR3 length is 16 residues. For the CDR3, the DNA is TGCGCCAGCAGCTTGGGTGGGACAGGGGCCGATGAAAAACTGTTTTTT. This encodes CASSLGGTGADEKLFF. Complete variable domain (other parts from reference TRBV5-1 and TRBJ1-4): KAGVTQTPRYLIKTRGQQVTLSCSPISGHRSVSWYQQTPGQGLQFLFEYFSETQRNKGNFPGRFSGRQFSNSRSEMNVSTLELGDSALYLCASSLGGTGADEKLFFGSGTQLSVL.

The CDR3 sequence is CASSPTQGALTGELFF. Written as DNA, the CDR3 is TGTGCCAGCTCACCAACACAGGGGGCACTGACCGGGGAGCTGTTTTTT. This chain connects TRBV18 to TRBJ2-2; 9 bases are shared with TRBD1. The J segment lost 5 bases and the V segment lost 2 bases, leaving 6 bases of the junction unmatched. CDR1 KGHSH and CDR2 LQKENI come from the germline V gene. This CDR3 is built from 16 residues. Combining the CDR3 with reference TRBV18 and TRBJ2-2 gives the whole variable domain NAGVMQNPRHLVRRRGQEARLRCSPMKGHSHVYWYRQLPEEGLKFMVYLQKENIIDESGMPKERFSAEFPKEGPSILRIQQVVRGDSAAYFCASSPTQGALTGELFFGEGSRLTVL.

The V call is TRBV29-1, the J call TRBJ1-5; TRBD1 matches 10 bases. The V gene's germline CDR1 is SQVTM and CDR2 ANQGSEA. The CDR3 covers 14 residues. V dropped 4 bases and J dropped 6; count of bases not matched to a gene: 6. CDR3 nucleotide sequence: TGCAGCGTTGGGGACAGGGGAGTGGGTCAGCCCCAGCATTTT. As protein: CSVGDRGVGQPQHF.

This clone was seen just once. This chain links TRBV10-1 with TRBJ1-5; TRBD1 aligns across 7 bases. The CDR3 length is 15 residues. The J segment lost 0 bases and the V segment lost 6 bases, leaving 5 bases of the junction unmatched. The germline gives CDR1 WNHNN, CDR2 SYGVQD (reference sequence). The CDR3 region is CASRTTGFSNQPQHF. In DNA form, the CDR3 reads TGCGCCAGCAGGACGACAGGGTTTAGCAATCAGCCCCAGCATTTT.

The chain is built from TRBV4-2 and TRBJ2-7; 10 bases fit TRBD1. V lost 3 bases and J lost 1; bases outside the gene matches: 12. Germline CDR1 and CDR2: LGHNA and YNFKEQ. The CDR3 runs to 18 residues. As DNA, the CDR3 is TGTGCCAGCAGCCACCATCTCAAAAGACAGGGGGCATCCTACGAGCAGTACTTC. This encodes CASSHHLKRQGASYEQYF.

The chain uses TRBV7-9 and TRBJ1-1; no definite D call. V was cut by 5 bases and J by 0 bases, with 10 bases left in between. The CDR3 has 14 amino acids. Per the germline V gene, CDR1 is SEHNR and CDR2 is FQNEAQ (reference sequence). The CDR3 spells CASSIQSLNTEAFF. The CDR3, as DNA: TGTGCCAGCAGCATACAGTCCTTGAACACTGAAGCTTTCTTT.

This chain joins TRBV6-5 and TRBJ2-7; 9 bases agree with TRBD2. Germline values: CDR1 MNHEY, CDR2 SVGAGI. This CDR3 has 15 residues. V shed 4 bases and J 3 bases; nucleotides not matched to a gene: 7. This CDR3 reads CASSSGTSRSYEQYF. CDR3 bases: TGTGCCAGCAGTTCCGGGACTAGCCGAAGCTACGAGCAGTACTTC.

The rearrangement uses TRBV10-3 and TRBJ2-5, with D perhaps being TRBD1 or TRBD2 (6 bases each). The CDR3 length is 12 residues. Germline V gene lookup returns CDR1 ENHRY and CDR2 SYGVKD. The ends were cut back, 5 bases at V and 7 bases at J, with 11 bases in the middle. The CDR3 coding sequence is TGTGCCATCAGTCGCAGGGGAGGGACCCAGTACTTC. This sequence encodes CAISRRGGTQYF.

About this clone itself: One end of the junction varies from germline; a read error may be responsible. The chain links TRBV28 to TRBJ2-2; 8 bases are shared with TRBD2. CDR1 MDHEN and CDR2 SYDVKM come from the germline V gene. CDR3 length: 12 amino acids. The CDR3 sequence: CASSLYSGGLFF. CDR3 DNA: TGTGCCAGCAGTTTATACAGCGGGGGGCTGTTTTTT.

CDR3 protein: CASATVANTGELFF. In nucleotides, the CDR3 is TGTGCCAGCGCGACGGTAGCGAACACCGGGGAGCTGTTTTTT. The chain joins TRBV2 to TRBJ2-2; D gene ambiguous. CDR3 length: 14 residues. CDR1 and CDR2 from the germline V gene are SNHLY and FYNNEI. The V end lost 8 bases, the J end lost 0 bases, and 10 bases lay between the germline ends. Full variable domain (missing parts from reference TRBV2 and TRBJ2-2): EPEVTQTPSHQVTQMGQEVILRCVPISNHLYFYWYRQILGQKVEFLVSFYNNEISEKSEIFDDQFSVERPDGSNFTLKIRSTKLEDSAMYFCASATVANTGELFFGEGSRLTVL.

This sequence joins TRBV2 and TRBJ1-1; D is uncertain. Per the germline V gene, CDR1 is SNHLY and CDR2 is FYNNEI. This CDR3 has 13 amino acids. Trimming shortened V by 4 bases and J by 5 bases, and 11 bases separated the two germline ends. This CDR3 reads CASSAEKRTEAFF. CDR3 DNA sequence: TGTGCCAGCAGTGCCGAGAAAAGGACTGAAGCTTTCTTT.

The rearrangement uses TRBV7-9 and TRBJ1-2; 8 nucleotides align to TRBD1. Trimming at V came to 1 base and at J to 6 bases, leaving 13 bases not matched to a gene. CDR1 and CDR2 from the germline V gene are SEHNR and FQNEAQ (reference sequence). This CDR3 has 17 amino acids. The CDR3 protein is CASSLGGGQGKVNGYTF. CDR3 coding DNA: TGTGCCAGCAGCTTAGGGGGAGGACAGGGCAAGGTGAATGGCTACACCTTC. Full variable domain (outside the CDR3, taken from reference TRBV7-9 and TRBJ1-2): DTGVSQNPRHKITKRGQNVTFRCDPISEHNRLYWYRQTLGQGPEFLTYFQNEAQLEKSRLLSDRFSAERPKGSFSTLEIQRTEQGDSAMYLCASSLGGGQGKVNGYTFGSGTRLTVV.

This chain connects TRBV27 to TRBJ1-1; tentatively, D is TRBD1 (6 bases). Germline CDR1 MNHEY, CDR2 SMNVEV (reference sequence). The CDR3 has 18 residues. The V end lost 2 bases, the J end lost 1 base, and 20 bases lay between the germline ends. CDR3 sequence (DNA): TGTGCCAGCAGTTTAGGCAGACCAGGGGTGATAAGGAACACTGAAGCTTTCTTT. Translating gives CASSLGRPGVIRNTEAFF.

The V and J genes are TRBV2 and TRBJ1-1; the match to TRBD1 covers 7 bases. The V segment lost 10 bases and the J segment 1 base; nucleotides outside the gene matches: 6. The CDR3 spans 13 residues. Germline loops: CDR1 SNHLY, CDR2 FYNNEI. The CDR3 region has the DNA TGTGCCACCCGACAGGGTCGGAACACTGAAGCTTTCTTT. Protein: CATRQGRNTEAFF.

This chain uses TRBV29-1 with TRBJ1-5, with a tentative D call TRBD1 (5 bases). Trimming took off 4 bases at V and 3 bases at J, with 10 bases between the two ends. Germline values: CDR1 SQVTM, CDR2 ANQGSEA. This CDR3 is built from 13 residues. CDR3 bases: TGCAGCGTTGGGCAGGGTTTCAATCAGCCCCAGCATTTT. Protein sequence: CSVGQGFNQPQHF.

V is TRBV19 and J is TRBJ1-1; weak D call: TRBD1 (6 bases). The germline V and J ends were trimmed by 5 bases and 1 base, with 17 bases remaining between them. Germline V lookup: CDR1 LNHDA, CDR2 SQIVND (reference sequence). This CDR3 is 16 amino acids long. CDR3 residues: CASSPSPTGRNTEAFF. In DNA, the CDR3 is TGTGCCAGTAGTCCTTCCCCCACAGGGAGGAACACTGAAGCTTTCTTT.

The chain joins TRBV28 to TRBJ2-7; 11 positions match TRBD1. Per germline, CDR1 MDHEN and CDR2 SYDVKM. Germline trimming cut 6 bases from V and 2 bases from J; bases unmatched to any gene: 21. There are 20 residues in the CDR3. CDR3 loop: CASRREGDRGKKKLPYEQYF. In nucleotides, the CDR3 is TGTGCCAGCAGGCGTGAGGGGGACAGGGGGAAGAAGAAGCTGCCCTACGAGCAGTACTTC.

This chain uses TRBV15 with TRBJ2-3; TRBD2 matches at 11 bases. The germline CDR1 and CDR2 sequences are LNHNV and YYDKDF (reference sequence). This CDR3 spans 15 amino acids. Trimming at V came to 5 bases and at J to 4 bases, leaving 5 bases not matched to a gene. In DNA, the CDR3 is TGTGCCACCAGCGGTGAACTAGCGGGAGCAGATACGCAGTATTTT. Translating it yields CATSGELAGADTQYF.

The chain couples TRBV29-1 to TRBJ2-1; D may be TRBD2 (5 bases). There are 12 residues in the CDR3. Trimming removed 3 bases at V and 7 bases at J, with 10 bases between. From germline, CDR1 is SQVTM and CDR2 ANQGSEA. CDR3 sequence reads: CSVDAGGNEQFF. CDR3 bases: TGCAGCGTTGATGCGGGCGGGAATGAGCAGTTCTTC.

The V call is TRBV10-3, the J call TRBJ1-2; 10 nucleotides match TRBD1. The germline V gene encodes CDR1 ENHRY and CDR2 SYGVKD. With 2 bases clipped from V and 2 bases from J, the junction kept 2 bases outside the gene matches. CDR3 length: 15 residues. This chain's CDR3 is CAISEPGQGNYGYTF. Here the CDR3 DNA reads TGTGCCATCAGTGAGCCGGGACAGGGGAACTATGGCTACACCTTC.

J is TRBJ1-1 and V is TRBV19; D ambiguous. Per the germline V gene, CDR1 is LNHDA and CDR2 is SQIVND (reference sequence). The V end lost 3 bases, the J end lost 1 base, and 6 bases lay between the germline ends. The CDR3 runs 13 residues. The CDR3 loop reads CASSISTNTEAFF. DNA of the CDR3: TGTGCCAGTAGTATTTCGACGAACACTGAAGCTTTCTTT.

V is TRBV5-1 and J is TRBJ2-5, with D possibly TRBD2 on 5 matching bases. The germline CDR1 and CDR2 sequences are SGHRS and YFSETQ. CDR3 length: 16 residues. V gave up 0 bases and J gave up 9 bases, with 21 bases separating them. The CDR3 bases are TGCGCCAGCAGCTTGGGGGCGCCTAGCTTGGGTCAAGCCCAGTACTTC. This gives the protein CASSLGAPSLGQAQYF.